This T cell receptor (beta chain) was documented in a study of blood T cell repertoires in COVID-19. Study-wide context: Acute and convalescent COVID-19 samples came from the United States, Italy and Spain. Sources were T cells, B-cell-depleted T cells, or PBMCs; the material itself was cDNA or gDNA.

The study recruited people aged about 18 to 90 years across around 23 US areas. This clone appeared once. Clones were read by immunoSEQ multiplex PCR, and TCRdb kept only the in-frame ones, dropping some. The sample lists roughly 170,000 clones; around 83% were seen once. Germline V gives CDR1 SGHRS, CDR2 YFSETQ. The CDR3 covers 15 residues. Trimming cost V 0 bases and J 5 bases, with 13 bases left between them. The V call is TRBV5-1, the J call TRBJ2-3; weak D call: TRBD1 (6 bases). This TCR derives from a woman aged 50 to 65 in a cohort exposed to, infected with or recovered from COVID-19 (not recorded which). The material sequenced was PBMCs or T cells enriched from blood (not recorded which). The CDR3 coding sequence is TGCGCCAGCAGCTTGGGTGGGACAAACGGAGATACGCAGTATTTT. This codes for CASSLGGTNGDTQYF.